The subject of this entry is one T cell receptor (beta chain). This clone was counted only a few times. The target of this receptor is not known. No per-base quality is available; no much larger clone lies one base away. Sorted unstimulated T cells, along with proliferating T cells recovered from mixed lymphocyte reactions, underwent TCRbeta CDR3 sequencing. Fresh whole blood from approximately 11 HLA-typed healthy donors served as the source for isolating PBMCs. The data were obtained in a study of siplizumab effects on memory and regulatory T cells (dated by TCRdb to the late 2010s). General notes on the study: The study examined how the anti-CD2 antibody siplizumab affects alloreactive T-cell subsets in allogeneic mixed lymphocyte reactions built from human PBMCs.

The protocol used for the library was the immunoSEQ multiplex PCR assay. Some 100,000 TCR templates per sample were assayed by the deep sequencing platform. Genomic DNA extracted from sorted T cells was the material used for TCRbeta CDR3 sequencing. Regarding the original processing steps: The R programming language was used for clonal analysis of the TCRbeta CDR3 data. Alloreactive CD4+ and CD8+ clones were identified by comparing unstimulated samples to CFSE-low samples taken after the reaction. Alloreactive CD4+ clones were assigned to regulatory or non-regulatory origin by matching sequences to sorted unstimulated Treg and non-Treg repertoires. Drawn from immuneACCESS, this table holds only the in-frame rearrangements with V and J called that TCRdb kept. Clones are partly lost; checked studies trace under half to an unresolved V gene and leave the rest unexplained. V, J and clone size derive from that table, while D and trimming were established from the DNA sequence. The sample data list approximately 50,000 clones, and 93% of these were observed just once. The ten largest clones add up to approximately 17% of the sample.

The paper as a whole reports these results and caveats: The cumulative frequency of alloreactive sequences traceable to unstimulated CD4+ memory T cells was significantly reduced by siplizumab. Sequences below about 10^-5 frequency were poorly captured, so only a minor fraction of alloreactive clones could be mapped to unstimulated subsets. Whether proliferating Tregs from siplizumab cultures actually had suppressive function was not functionally confirmed. In reactions with siplizumab, an average of approximately 70% of mappable alloreactive CD4+ clones were Treg-derived, compared with roughly 26% in control reactions. Greater diversity appeared to be present in unstimulated naive T cells than in memory T cells, and a substantial contribution to the alloresponse seemed to be made by naive cells. For roughly 75-97% of proliferating CD4+ or CD8+ clones, no naive or memory phenotype could be assigned.

Including the terminal cysteine and phenylalanine, the CDR3 comprises 13 residues. Just the 39-base CDR3 DNA is kept, in frame starting at base 1. CDR1 is given as MGHDK and CDR2 as SYGVNS, both from the germline V gene. The V end loses 4 bases and the J end loses 4 bases, and a stretch of 10 bases separates them. The source is a human donor in good health. This chain is built from TRBV25-1 and TRBJ1-1; a tentative D call is TRBD1 (6 bases match). Sequenced: CD8+ T cells sorted from blood. The CDR3 protein sequence reads: CASSATGTTEAFF. The nucleotides read TGTGCCAGCAGTGCAACAGGGACCACTGAAGCTTTCTTT.